Shown below are 25 T cell receptor beta chains from a single sample sequenced in a study of blood T cell repertoires in COVID-19. Repertoires were generated with immunoSEQ multiplex PCR, while TCRdb's copy carries only in-frame clones and drops some. Among roughly 270,000 clones listed, 85% were seen once. Sequenced input: PBMCs or T cells enriched from blood (not recorded which). These receptors originate from a woman aged 45-59 years who had recovered from COVID-19.

This rearrangement joins TRBV6-1 to TRBJ1-5; D is unresolved. Germline V gene sequence: CDR1 MNHNS, CDR2 SASEGT. Trimming cost V 2 bases and J 6 bases, with 17 bases left between them. This CDR3 spans 16 amino acids. CDR3 amino acids: CASSESGGRTSQPQHF. DNA for the CDR3: TGTGCCAGCAGTGAAAGCGGAGGGCGTACTAGTCAGCCCCAGCATTTT.

The CDR3: CAGRTGTGRTGELFF. Here the CDR3 DNA reads TGTGCCGGGAGGACCGGGACAGGGAGGACCGGGGAGCTGTTTTTT. This chain uses TRBV11-2 with TRBJ2-2; TRBD1 matches 9 bases. There are 15 residues in the CDR3. CDR1 is SGHAT, CDR2 FQNNGV, per germline. V lost 11 bases and J lost 5; bases outside the gene matches: 12.

V usage is TRBV18 and J usage is TRBJ1-2; D is possibly TRBD1 (6 bases). There are 15 residues in the CDR3. The V gene lost 3 bases and the J gene lost 8 bases, with 19 bases spanning the gap. Looked up from germline, CDR1 is KGHSH and CDR2 is LQKENI. The CDR3 DNA reads TGTGCCAGCTCACCGCAAGTGGGGGCGGCCTCGGGCTACACCTTC. Translated: CASSPQVGAASGYTF. Based on the CDR3 plus reference TRBV18 and TRBJ1-2, the full variable domain is NAGVMQNPRHLVRRRGQEARLRCSPMKGHSHVYWYRQLPEEGLKFMVYLQKENIIDESGMPKERFSAEFPKEGPSILRIQQVVRGDSAAYFCASSPQVGAASGYTFGSGTRLTVV.

This clone came up once. The V call is TRBV27, the J call TRBJ1-3; D possibly corresponds to TRBD1 (5 bases). The CDR3 spans 15 residues. Deletions cut 5 bases from V and 2 bases from J, with 13 bases between. Germline CDR1 reads MNHEY; CDR2 reads SMNVEV (reference sequence). The CDR3: CASSATVETGNTIYF. Here the CDR3 DNA reads TGTGCCAGCAGTGCGACAGTCGAGACTGGAAACACCATATATTTT.

The V gene is TRBV5-1, the J gene TRBJ2-2, with unresolved D. The CDR3 totals 16 residues. The V gene's germline CDR1 is SGHRS and CDR2 YFSETQ. The V and J ends lost 3 bases and 3 bases respectively, with 15 bases between them. CDR3: CASSWLAVDDTGELFF. The CDR3 bases are TGCGCCAGCAGCTGGTTGGCAGTCGATGACACCGGGGAGCTGTTTTTT.

The V and J genes are TRBV5-1 and TRBJ2-1, with TRBD2 matching 8 bases. The CDR3 loop spans 16 amino acids. V shed 4 bases, J shed 2 bases, and the junction held 8 bases outside the gene matches. Germline lookup yields CDR1 SGHRS and CDR2 YFSETQ. The CDR3 region has the DNA TGCGCCAGCAGCCCACTTGGAGCGGGAGCCTACAATGAGCAGTTCTTC. Translation gives CASSPLGAGAYNEQFF.

The chain couples TRBV11-2 to TRBJ1-5, with 9 bases fitting TRBD1. Germline CDR1 reads SGHAT; CDR2 reads FQNNGV. V gave up 5 bases and J gave up 7 bases; unmatched junction bases: 6. This CDR3 is built from 14 residues. CDR3 amino acids: CASSPGQGTQPQHF. In DNA form, the CDR3 reads TGTGCCAGCAGCCCAGGACAGGGGACGCAGCCCCAGCATTTT. Full variable domain (remainder filled in from reference TRBV11-2 and TRBJ1-5): EAGVAQSPRYKIIEKRQSVAFWCNPISGHATLYWYQQILGQGPKLLIQFQNNGVVDDSQLPKDRFSAERLKGVDSTLKIQPAKLEDSAVYLCASSPGQGTQPQHFGDGTRLSIL.

The CDR3 nucleotides read TGTGCCAGTAGTTGGGGGGGCCGCTACAATGAGCAGTTCTTC. Residues: CASSWGGRYNEQFF. The rearrangement uses TRBV19 and TRBJ2-1; TRBD2 is a possible D gene (7 bases). This CDR3 contains 14 residues. V dropped 5 bases and J dropped 3 bases, with 11 bases sitting between them. CDR1 and CDR2 (germline): LNHDA, SQIVND (reference sequence).

The rearrangement joins TRBV4-2 to TRBJ2-1, with D possibly matching TRBD1 (5 bases). The CDR3 is 14 amino acids. Germline V CDR1 and CDR2: LGHNA, YNFKEQ. With 1 base removed from V and 2 bases from J, the gap between germline ends came to 6 bases. CDR3 nucleotides: TGTGCCAGCAGCCAAGGACAGACCTACAATGAGCAGTTCTTC. Amino acid sequence: CASSQGQTYNEQFF.

This clone has just one count. CDR3 sequence: CASSLFSGTGYRQPQHF. The CDR3 DNA sequence: TGTGCCAGCAGTTTATTTTCCGGGACAGGGTATCGGCAGCCCCAGCATTTT. The chain has TRBV28 and TRBJ1-5; 9 nucleotides align to TRBD1. This CDR3 has 17 amino acids. The V and J ends lost 1 base and 7 bases, in that order; junction bases with no gene match: 11. Per germline, CDR1 MDHEN and CDR2 SYDVKM. The whole variable domain, filled in from reference TRBV28 and TRBJ1-5, reads DVKVTQSSRYLVKRTGEKVFLECVQDMDHENMFWYRQDPGLGLRLIYFSYDVKMKEKGDIPEGYSVSREKKERFSLILESASTNQTSMYLCASSLFSGTGYRQPQHFGDGTRLSIL.

The rearrangement joins TRBV21-1 to TRBJ1-1; the table's TRBD1 call for D was not verified on the DNA. TRBV21-1 is flagged as a pseudogene. This CDR3 has 11 amino acids. In DNA, the CDR3 is TGTGCCATTACAGGACCAGATGAAGCTTTCTTT. Its translation: CAITGPDEAFF.

The V and J genes are TRBV19 and TRBJ1-2; 7 bases fit TRBD1. V was clipped by 6 bases and J by 6 bases; unmatched bases: 4. The CDR3 loop spans 12 amino acids. Germline CDR1 LNHDA, CDR2 SQIVND (reference sequence). This CDR3 reads CASSARGDGYTF. As DNA, the CDR3 is TGTGCCAGTAGCGCCAGGGGGGATGGCTACACCTTC.

V usage is TRBV19 and J usage is TRBJ2-5; possibly TRBD1 for D (6 bases). CDR3 length: 14 residues. The germline V and J ends were trimmed by 4 bases and 2 bases, with 11 bases remaining between them. CDR1 and CDR2 (germline): LNHDA, SQIVND (reference sequence). This chain's CDR3 is CASSTHREQETQYF. The DNA of the CDR3 is TGTGCCAGTAGTACCCACAGGGAACAAGAGACCCAGTACTTC. The whole variable domain, remainder taken from reference TRBV19 and TRBJ2-5, is DGGITQSPKYLFRKEGQNVTLSCEQNLNHDAMYWYRQDPGQGLRLIYYSQIVNDFQKGDIAEGYSVSREKKESFPLTVTSAQKNPTAFYLCASSTHREQETQYFGPGTRLLVL.

J is TRBJ1-6 and V is TRBV7-9; D is uncertain. CDR3 size: 15 residues. CDR1 SEHNR and CDR2 FQNEAQ come from the germline V gene (reference sequence). Trimming pared 1 base from V and 7 bases from J, leaving 11 bases between. CDR3 in amino acids: CASSLGGPQNSPLHF. The CDR3 region has the DNA TGTGCCAGCAGCTTAGGTGGGCCTCAAAATTCACCCCTCCACTTT.

The CDR3 nucleotides read TGCAGTGCTAGTCCCTCTGCGCAGACCCAGTACTTC. The encoded protein is CSASPSAQTQYF. J is TRBJ2-5 and V is TRBV20-1; the D is unclear. CDR3 size: 12 residues. In germline, CDR1 is DFQATT, CDR2 SNEGSKA (reference sequence). With 3 bases removed from V and 6 bases from J, the gap between germline ends came to 11 bases.

This chain joins TRBV6-5 and TRBJ1-5; D perhaps matches TRBD1 (6 bases). V lost 8 bases to trimming and J lost 8 bases, with 13 bases between them. This CDR3 spans 12 amino acids. Germline V gene sequence: CDR1 MNHEY, CDR2 SVGAGI. Written as DNA, the CDR3 is TGTGCCAGCTACGGGACAATTGAGCCCCAGCATTTT. Translating gives CASYGTIEPQHF.

The rearrangement links TRBV29-1 to TRBJ2-3; D is ambiguous. The CDR3 loop spans 11 amino acids. Trimming shortened V by 8 bases and J by 0 bases, and 6 bases separated the two germline ends. Per germline, CDR1 SQVTM and CDR2 ANQGSEA. CDR3 protein: CSFRSTDTQYF. The CDR3 DNA sequence: TGCAGCTTCCGTAGCACAGATACGCAGTATTTT.

Comments on this clone: Additional DNA sequences in this sample encode the identical CDR3. The V and J genes are TRBV18 and TRBJ1-5; TRBD1 aligns across 8 bases. The CDR3 contains 15 residues. The germline CDR1 and CDR2 sequences are KGHSH and LQKENI. With 3 bases clipped from V and 1 base from J, the junction kept 2 bases outside the gene matches. This CDR3 reads CASSPDRVSNQPQHF. CDR3 coding DNA: TGTGCCAGCTCACCGGACAGGGTCAGCAATCAGCCCCAGCATTTT.

V and J are TRBV6-1 and TRBJ1-2, with 8 positions matching TRBD1. Germline CDR1 and CDR2: MNHNS and SASEGT. The CDR3 length is 15 residues. After removal of 2 bases from V and 5 bases from J, the junction contained 7 bases not matched to a gene. CDR3 sequence (DNA): TGTGCCAGCAGTGAAAATGCGCAGGGGGCATATGGCTACACCTTC. It codes for CASSENAQGAYGYTF.

The CDR3 DNA follows: TGTGCCACCAGCAGAGACGGAGTAGAGCTGTCATTGGGCTACACCTTC. It specifies CATSRDGVELSLGYTF. V gene TRBV15 combines with J gene TRBJ1-2, with D unresolved. The V end lost 0 bases, the J end lost 8 bases, and 19 bases lay between the germline ends. The CDR3 is 16 amino acids. Germline V lookup: CDR1 LNHNV, CDR2 YYDKDF (reference sequence). Based on the CDR3 plus reference TRBV15 and TRBJ1-2, the full variable domain is DAMVIQNPRYQVTQFGKPVTLSCSQTLNHNVMYWYQQKSSQAPKLLFHYYDKDFNNEADTPDNFQSRRPNTSFCFLDIRSPGLGDTAMYLCATSRDGVELSLGYTFGSGTRLTVV.

The rearrangement links TRBV5-1 to TRBJ1-1, with no clear D. From germline, CDR1 is SGHRS and CDR2 YFSETQ. With 0 bases removed from V and 2 bases from J, the gap between germline ends came to 17 bases. The CDR3 loop spans 17 amino acids. The chain's CDR3 is CASSLGVGPEGNTEAFF. The DNA for the CDR3 is TGCGCCAGCAGCTTGGGGGTTGGCCCTGAGGGTAACACTGAAGCTTTCTTT.

The chain uses TRBV5-4 and TRBJ2-1; TRBD2 matches at 8 bases. The CDR3 is made up of 13 amino acids. Germline loops: CDR1 SGHNT, CDR2 YYREEE (reference sequence). J lost 9 bases, V lost 5 bases, and 7 bases had no gene match. The DNA for the CDR3 is TGTGCCAGCAGGTATAGCGGGGCCAGTGAGCAGTTCTTC. Encoded protein: CASRYSGASEQFF.

This clone has a handful of counts. The V call is TRBV6-5, the J call TRBJ1-3; D call uncertain. The CDR3 sequence is 14 residues long. The ends were cut back, 6 bases at V and 0 bases at J, with 9 bases in the middle. The V gene's germline CDR1 is MNHEY and CDR2 SVGAGI. CDR3 sequence reads: CASSNSYSGNTIYF. CDR3 bases: TGTGCCAGCAGCAACTCTTACTCTGGAAACACCATATATTTT.

The chain couples TRBV4-2 to TRBJ1-6; 7 nucleotides align to TRBD1. The CDR3 contains 15 residues. V shed 6 bases, J shed 6 bases, and the junction held 8 bases outside the gene matches. The germline CDR1 and CDR2 sequences are LGHNA and YNFKEQ. The DNA of the CDR3 is TGTGCCAGCAGGCTTTCCGGGACAGTTAATTCACCCCTCCACTTT. Its protein product is CASRLSGTVNSPLHF.

This sequence joins TRBV19 and TRBJ1-1; D unresolved. The CDR3 extends over 12 amino acids. Germline V gene sequence: CDR1 LNHDA, CDR2 SQIVND (reference sequence). Trimming stripped 5 bases from V and 0 bases from J, with 4 bases between. The CDR3 bases are TGTGCCAGTAGTCTTTTGAACACTGAAGCTTTCTTT. Protein sequence: CASSLLNTEAFF.